This TCR beta chain was profiled in a study of Graves' ophthalmopathy and Graves' hyperthyroidism. Whole-study findings and limits: Blood also held most thyroid clonotypes expanded above 0.001 frequency.

TCR beta CDR3 regions were amplified from RNA transcripts. An opening RT-PCR round employed HTBI primers and preceded a second-round multiplex PCR. From the multiplex PCR reads, TCRdb called clonotypes with MiXCR, one entry per CDR3 protein. The table has about 740,000 distinct CDR3 sequences, roughly 40% seen once. This clonotype was counted many times. Its antigen is currently unknown. CAS ≥3, NOSPECS ≥4, moderate-to-severe activity and duration under 3 months marked donors with ophthalmopathy. Uncontrolled infections, other autoimmune diseases, pregnancy or lactation barred patients from enrollment. PBMCs were obtained from about 9.4 ml of fresh peripheral blood. The source of this sequence is an adult man with Graves' ophthalmopathy. The specimen sequenced was peripheral blood.

The CDR3 sequence is CAISDTTGTYEQYF. DNA for the CDR3: TGTGCCATCAGTGATACGACTGGTACCTACGAGCAGTACTTC. The chain uses TRBV10-3 and TRBJ2-7; D gene uncertain. V lost 3 bases, J lost 2 bases, and 11 bases lay in between. The CDR3 runs to 14 residues. Germline CDR1 and CDR2: ENHRY and SYGVKD.